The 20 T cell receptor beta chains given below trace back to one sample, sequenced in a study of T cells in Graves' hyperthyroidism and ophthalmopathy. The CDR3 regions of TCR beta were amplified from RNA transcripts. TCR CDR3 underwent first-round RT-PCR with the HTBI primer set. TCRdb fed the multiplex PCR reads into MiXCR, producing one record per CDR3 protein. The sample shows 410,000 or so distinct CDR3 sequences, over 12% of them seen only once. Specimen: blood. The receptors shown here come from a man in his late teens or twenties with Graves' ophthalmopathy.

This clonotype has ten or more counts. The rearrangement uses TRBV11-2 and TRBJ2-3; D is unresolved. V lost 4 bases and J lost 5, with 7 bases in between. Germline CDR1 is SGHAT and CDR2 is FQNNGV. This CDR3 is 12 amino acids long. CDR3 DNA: TGTGCCAGCAGCTCGGGTCGAGATACGCAGTATTTT. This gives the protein CASSSGRDTQYF.

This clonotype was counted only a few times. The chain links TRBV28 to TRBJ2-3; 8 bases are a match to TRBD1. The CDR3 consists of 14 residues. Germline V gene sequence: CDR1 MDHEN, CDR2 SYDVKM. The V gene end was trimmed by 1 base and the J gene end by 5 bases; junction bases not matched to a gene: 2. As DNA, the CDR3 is TGTGCCAGCAGTTTATCGACAGGGGAAGATACGCAGTATTTT. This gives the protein CASSLSTGEDTQYF.

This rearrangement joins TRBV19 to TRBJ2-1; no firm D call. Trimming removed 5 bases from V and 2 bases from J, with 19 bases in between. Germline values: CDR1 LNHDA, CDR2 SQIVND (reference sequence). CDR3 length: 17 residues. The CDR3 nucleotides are TGTGCCAGTAGTCCCAGGTCGGACCTACTCCCCTACAATGAGCAGTTCTTC. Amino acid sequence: CASSPRSDLLPYNEQFF.

The CDR3 coding sequence is TGTGCCAGCACCTCTCAAAAAGCGGGAGGGGAGACCCAGTACTTC. Protein product: CASTSQKAGGETQYF. The chain recombines TRBV28 with TRBJ2-5; TRBD2 aligns across 10 bases. This CDR3 contains 15 residues. The J segment lost 5 bases and the V segment lost 7 bases, leaving 10 bases of the junction unmatched. Germline V lookup: CDR1 MDHEN, CDR2 SYDVKM.

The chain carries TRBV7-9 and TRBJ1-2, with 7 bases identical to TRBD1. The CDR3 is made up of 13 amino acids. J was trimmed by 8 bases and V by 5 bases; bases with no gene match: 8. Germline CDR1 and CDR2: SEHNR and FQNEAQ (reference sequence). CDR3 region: CASSLNRGSGYTF. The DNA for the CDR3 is TGTGCCAGCAGCCTCAACAGGGGATCGGGCTACACCTTC.

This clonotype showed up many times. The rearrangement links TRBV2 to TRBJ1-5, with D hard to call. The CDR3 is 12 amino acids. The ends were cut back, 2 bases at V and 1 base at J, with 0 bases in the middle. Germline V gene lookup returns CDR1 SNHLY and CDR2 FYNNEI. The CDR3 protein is CASSESNQPQHF. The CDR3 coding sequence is TGTGCCAGCAGTGAAAGCAATCAGCCCCAGCATTTT.

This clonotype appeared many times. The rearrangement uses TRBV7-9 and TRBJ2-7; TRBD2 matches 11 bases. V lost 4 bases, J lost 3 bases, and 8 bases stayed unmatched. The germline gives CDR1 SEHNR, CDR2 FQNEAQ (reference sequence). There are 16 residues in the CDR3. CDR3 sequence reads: CASSSTGLAVIYEQYF. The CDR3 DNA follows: TGTGCCAGCAGCTCTACGGGACTAGCGGTGATCTACGAGCAGTACTTC.

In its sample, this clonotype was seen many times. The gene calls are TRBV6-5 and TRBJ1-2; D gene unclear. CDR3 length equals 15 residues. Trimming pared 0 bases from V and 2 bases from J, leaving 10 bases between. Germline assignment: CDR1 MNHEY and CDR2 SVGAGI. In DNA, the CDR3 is TGTGCCAGCAGTTACTCCGAGACACCAAACTATGGCTACACCTTC. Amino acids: CASSYSETPNYGYTF.

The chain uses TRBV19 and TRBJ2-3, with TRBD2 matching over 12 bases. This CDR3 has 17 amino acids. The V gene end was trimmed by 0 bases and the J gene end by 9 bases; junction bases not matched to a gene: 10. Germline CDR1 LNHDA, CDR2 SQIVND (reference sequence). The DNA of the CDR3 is TGTGCCAGTAGTATAGACTGGACTAGCGGGACGGGCTACACGCAGTATTTT. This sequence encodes CASSIDWTSGTGYTQYF. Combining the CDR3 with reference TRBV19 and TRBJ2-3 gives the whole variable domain DGGITQSPKYLFRKEGQNVTLSCEQNLNHDAMYWYRQDPGQGLRLIYYSQIVNDFQKGDIAEGYSVSREKKESFPLTVTSAQKNPTAFYLCASSIDWTSGTGYTQYFGPGTRLTVL.

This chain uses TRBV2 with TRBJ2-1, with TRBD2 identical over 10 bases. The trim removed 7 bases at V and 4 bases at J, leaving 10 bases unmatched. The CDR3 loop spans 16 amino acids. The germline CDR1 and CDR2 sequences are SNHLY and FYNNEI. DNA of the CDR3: TGTGCCAGCAACTTCACTAGCGGGGCCGAATACAATGAGCAGTTCTTC. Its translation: CASNFTSGAEYNEQFF.

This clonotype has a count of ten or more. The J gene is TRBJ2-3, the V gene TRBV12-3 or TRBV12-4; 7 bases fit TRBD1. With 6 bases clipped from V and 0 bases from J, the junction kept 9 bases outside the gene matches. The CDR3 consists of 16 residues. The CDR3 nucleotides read TGTGCCAGCAGGAGAGACTGGACAGGCAGCACAGATACGCAGTATTTT. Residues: CASRRDWTGSTDTQYF.

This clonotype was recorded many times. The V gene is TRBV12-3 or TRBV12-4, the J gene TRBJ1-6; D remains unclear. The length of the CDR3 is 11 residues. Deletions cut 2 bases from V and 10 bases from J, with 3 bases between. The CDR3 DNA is TGTGCCAGCAGTTTATCCTCACCCCTCCACTTT. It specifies CASSLSSPLHF.

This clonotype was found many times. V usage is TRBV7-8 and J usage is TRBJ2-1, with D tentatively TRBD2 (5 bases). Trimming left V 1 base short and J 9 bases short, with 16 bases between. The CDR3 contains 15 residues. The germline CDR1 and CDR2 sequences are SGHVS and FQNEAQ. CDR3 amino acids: CASSLGQNHAGEQFF. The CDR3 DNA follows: TGTGCCAGCAGCTTAGGGCAGAATCATGCGGGTGAGCAGTTCTTC.

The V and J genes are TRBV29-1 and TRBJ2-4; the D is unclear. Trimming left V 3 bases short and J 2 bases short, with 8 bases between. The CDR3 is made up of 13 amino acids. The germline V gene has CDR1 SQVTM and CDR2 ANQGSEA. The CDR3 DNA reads TGCAGCGTTGAGGTTGTAACCAAAAACATTCAGTACTTC. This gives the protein CSVEVVTKNIQYF.

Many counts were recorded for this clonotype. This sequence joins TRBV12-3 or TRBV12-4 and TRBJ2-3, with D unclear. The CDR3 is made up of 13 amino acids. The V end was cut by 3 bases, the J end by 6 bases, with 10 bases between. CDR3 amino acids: CASSFALPDTQYF. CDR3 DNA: TGTGCCAGCAGTTTTGCCCTTCCTGATACGCAGTATTTT.

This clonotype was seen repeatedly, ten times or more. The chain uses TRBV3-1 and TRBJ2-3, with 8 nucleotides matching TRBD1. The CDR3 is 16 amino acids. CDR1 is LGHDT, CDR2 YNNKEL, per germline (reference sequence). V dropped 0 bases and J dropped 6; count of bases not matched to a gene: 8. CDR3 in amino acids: CASSQDSAGGLDTQYF. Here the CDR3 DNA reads TGTGCCAGCAGCCAAGATAGCGCAGGGGGCTTGGATACGCAGTATTTT.

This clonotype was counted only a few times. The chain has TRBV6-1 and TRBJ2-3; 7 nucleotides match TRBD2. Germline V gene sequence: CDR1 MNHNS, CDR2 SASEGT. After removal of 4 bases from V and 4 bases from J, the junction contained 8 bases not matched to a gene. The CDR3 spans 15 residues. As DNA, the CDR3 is TGTGCCAGCAGTGGGGACTATTTTTTAGCAGATACGCAGTATTTT. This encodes CASSGDYFLADTQYF.

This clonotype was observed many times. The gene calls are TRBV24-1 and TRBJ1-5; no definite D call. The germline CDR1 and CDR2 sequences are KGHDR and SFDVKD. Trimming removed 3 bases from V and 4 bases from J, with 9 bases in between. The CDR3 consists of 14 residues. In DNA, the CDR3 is TGTGCCACCAGTGATCTCCGGGAGAATCAGCCCCAGCATTTT. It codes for CATSDLRENQPQHF.

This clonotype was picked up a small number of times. The CDR3: CASRPGTEIDTGELFF. The CDR3 DNA follows: TGTGCCAGCAGACCAGGGACAGAGATTGACACCGGGGAGCTGTTTTTT. V is TRBV7-9 and J is TRBJ2-2; TRBD1 agrees at 7 bases. CDR1 and CDR2 from the germline V gene are SEHNR and FQNEAQ (reference sequence). CDR3 size: 16 residues. V lost 6 bases and J lost 3; bases outside the gene matches: 10.

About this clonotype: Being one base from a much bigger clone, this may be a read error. CDR3 amino acids: CSVERGVWFF. The CDR3 DNA sequence: TGCAGCGTTGAAAGAGGGGTTTGGTTCTTC. The V gene is TRBV29-1, the J gene TRBJ2-1; either TRBD1 or TRBD2 may supply D (5 bases each). Deletions cut 2 bases from V and 15 bases from J, with 11 bases between. This CDR3 has 10 amino acids. The V gene's germline CDR1 is SQVTM and CDR2 ANQGSEA.